This T cell receptor beta chain was profiled in a study of radiation and T cells in renal cell carcinoma (dated by TCRdb to about 2020). At the level of the whole study: Samples were obtained from a clinical trial, in which 15 Gy stereotactic body radiation therapy was delivered to primary renal cell carcinomas and nephrectomy was performed 4 weeks later. Across all 50 or so samples, several million unique CDR3 nucleotide sequences encoding some 2.6 million unique CDR3 amino acid sequences were identified. In total, 50 or so samples underwent TCR beta sequencing: 25 or so tumors plus 27 peripheral blood samples. Broader findings and caveats from the paper: The single-armed trial design could not address effects of radiation dose or scheduling on the TCR repertoire. Top tumor clonotypes rose in blood from baseline to 2 weeks post-radiation, then contracted by 4 weeks, suggesting transient expansion of tumor-resident clones. Because pretreatment tumor biopsies were not available, the baseline intratumoral presence of clonotypes could not be determined. Blood repertoire dynamics were not followed beyond 4 weeks after treatment.

The meaning of the sample's time point label: baseline pretreatment blood. In the paper's terms, the treatment or condition label means: 15 Gy SBRT to primary tumor, nephrectomy 4 weeks later. Serial peripheral blood from radiation-treated patients was sampled at baseline, 2 weeks and 4 weeks after SBRT to track tumor-enriched clonotypes. Every patient's renal cell carcinoma showed clear cell pathology. The QIAamp DNA Blood Mini Kit (Qiagen) was used to prepare genomic DNA for TCR sequencing. The analyses included just those samples that passed every quality control check. Including the terminal cysteine and phenylalanine, the CDR3 comprises 18 residues. Only the CDR3 region is kept as DNA, spanning 54 bases read in frame from base 1. As encoded in the germline V gene (reference sequence), CDR1 is LNHDA while CDR2 is SQIVND. Trimming accounts for 7 bases at V and 0 bases at J, while the number of junction bases matched to no gene is 14.

Following the manufacturer's recommendations, the immunoSEQ kit was used to generate TCR beta libraries from genomic DNA. To prepare libraries, a first multiplex PCR with proprietary primers was run, followed by a second PCR that added unique barcodes, and a bead cleanup was done after each round. A kit-provided positive control reaction and a negative control reaction were included in every sample batch. The final libraries were assessed on an Agilent 4200 TapeStation D1000 ScreenTape, pooled by volume, and quantified by qPCR. An Illumina NextSeq500 fitted with a MidOutput 150-cycle cartridge performed the sequencing, running 156 Read1 cycles and 15 Index1 cycles with the kit's custom primers. The pooled library was loaded at around 1.1 pM, and approximately 18% PhiX control was spiked in. The source study handled its data this way. The vendor-processed data were analyzed in R, and a clonotype was defined as all T cells that share the same CDR3 nucleotide sequence. For clone abundance analyses, frequencies were normalized to the 10,000 most abundant clones in each sample. Public T cell clones, averaging fewer than five per sample, were removed before analysis. Tumor-enriched clonotypes and baseline blood-enriched clonotypes were defined as those with an abundance difference of at least 32-fold between compartments. A beta-binomial differential abundance model was applied to find clonotypes that expanded or contracted between blood time points. The Baroni-Urbani and Buser coefficient was used to measure tumor-blood repertoire similarity, and groups were compared with two-tailed Wilcoxon tests in R. This immuneACCESS table, as held by TCRdb, lists in-frame sequences with V and J called but not all clones. Of the missing ones, under half trace to an unresolved V gene in checked studies; the others have no known cause. The V and J calls and clone size come from that table; D and trimming were worked out from the DNA. In this sample the table shows 150,000 or so clones, about 88% of which occur a single time. Around 4.4% of the sample belongs to the ten largest clones.

A remark on this clone: The antigen it recognizes is unknown. No base qualities exist here, and no much larger clone lies one base off it.

The TCR comes from a woman between 65 and 79 years old with renal cell carcinoma. The sequencing used blood, collected from a patient whose treatment included radiotherapy and nephrectomy. The chain is encoded by TRBV19 joined to TRBJ2-3; the central 9 bases match TRBD2. The CDR3 region has the sequence CASKRAGPSGVSTDTQYF. The sequenced DNA is TGTGCCAGTAAGAGAGCGGGGCCTAGCGGGGTTAGCACAGATACGCAGTATTTT.